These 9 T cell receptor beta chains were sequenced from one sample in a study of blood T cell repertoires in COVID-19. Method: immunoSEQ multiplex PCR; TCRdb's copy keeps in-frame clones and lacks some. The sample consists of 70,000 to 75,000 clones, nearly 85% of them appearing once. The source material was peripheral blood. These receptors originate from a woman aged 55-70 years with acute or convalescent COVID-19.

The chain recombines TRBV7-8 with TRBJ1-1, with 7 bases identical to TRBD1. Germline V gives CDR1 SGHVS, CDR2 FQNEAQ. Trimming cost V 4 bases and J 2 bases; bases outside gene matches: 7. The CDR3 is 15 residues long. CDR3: CASSSVGQLNTEAFF. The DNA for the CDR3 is TGTGCCAGCAGCTCAGTGGGACAGCTTAACACTGAAGCTTTCTTT.

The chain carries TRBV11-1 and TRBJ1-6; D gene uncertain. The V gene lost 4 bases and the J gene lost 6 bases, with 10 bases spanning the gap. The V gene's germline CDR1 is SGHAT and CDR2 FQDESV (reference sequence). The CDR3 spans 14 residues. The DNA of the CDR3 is TGTGCCAGCAGCTCCCTTCGGGTTAATTCACCCCTCCACTTT. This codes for CASSSLRVNSPLHF.

CDR3 bases: TGTGCCAGCAGGTGGACTAGCGGGAGTGTAGTCAATGAGCAGTTCTTC. As protein: CASRWTSGSVVNEQFF. The chain couples TRBV5-4 to TRBJ2-1, with 13 bases lining up with TRBD2. CDR3 length equals 16 residues. The J segment lost 6 bases and the V segment lost 5 bases, leaving 8 bases of the junction unmatched. Germline V gene sequence: CDR1 SGHNT, CDR2 YYREEE (reference sequence).

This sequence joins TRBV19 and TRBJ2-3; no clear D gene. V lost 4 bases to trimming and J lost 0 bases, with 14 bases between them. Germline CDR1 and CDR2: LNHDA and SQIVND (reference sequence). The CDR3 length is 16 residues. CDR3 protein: CASSTLLLRSTDTQYF. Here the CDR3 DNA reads TGTGCCAGTAGTACCTTACTACTTCGTAGCACAGATACGCAGTATTTT. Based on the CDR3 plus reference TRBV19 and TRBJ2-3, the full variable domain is DGGITQSPKYLFRKEGQNVTLSCEQNLNHDAMYWYRQDPGQGLRLIYYSQIVNDFQKGDIAEGYSVSREKKESFPLTVTSAQKNPTAFYLCASSTLLLRSTDTQYFGPGTRLTVL.

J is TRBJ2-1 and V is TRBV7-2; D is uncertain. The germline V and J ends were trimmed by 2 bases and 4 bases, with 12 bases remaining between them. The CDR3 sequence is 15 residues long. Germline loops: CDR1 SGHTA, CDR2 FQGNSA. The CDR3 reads CASSLSEAQYNEQFF. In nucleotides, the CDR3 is TGTGCCAGCAGCTTAAGCGAGGCCCAATACAATGAGCAGTTCTTC.

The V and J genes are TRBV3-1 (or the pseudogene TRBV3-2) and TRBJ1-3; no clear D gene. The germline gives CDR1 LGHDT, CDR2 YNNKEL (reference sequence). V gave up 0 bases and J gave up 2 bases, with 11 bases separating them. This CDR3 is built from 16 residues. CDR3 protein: CASSQDMRPPGNTIYF. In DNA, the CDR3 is TGTGCCAGCAGCCAAGATATGCGGCCCCCTGGAAACACCATATATTTT.

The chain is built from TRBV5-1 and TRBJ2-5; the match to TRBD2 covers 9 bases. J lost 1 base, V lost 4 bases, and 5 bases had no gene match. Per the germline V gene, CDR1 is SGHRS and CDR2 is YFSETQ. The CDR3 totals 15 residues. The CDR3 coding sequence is TGCGCCAGCAGCCTCGAGACTAGCGGCCAAGAGACCCAGTACTTC. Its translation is CASSLETSGQETQYF.

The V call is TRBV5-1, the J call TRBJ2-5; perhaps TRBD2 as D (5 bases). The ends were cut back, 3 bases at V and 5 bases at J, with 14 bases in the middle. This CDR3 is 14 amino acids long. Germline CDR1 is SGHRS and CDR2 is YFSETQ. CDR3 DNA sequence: TGCGCCAGCAGCTCGGACTCTTCCGGGGAGACCCAGTACTTC. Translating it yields CASSSDSSGETQYF.

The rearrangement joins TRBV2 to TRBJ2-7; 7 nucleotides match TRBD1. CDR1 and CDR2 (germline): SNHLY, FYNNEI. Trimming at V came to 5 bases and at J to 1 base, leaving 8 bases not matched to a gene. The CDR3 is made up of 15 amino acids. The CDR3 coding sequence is TGTGCCAGCAGTCCCGGACAGGTCGTATCCTACGAGCAGTACTTC. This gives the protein CASSPGQVVSYEQYF.